This paragraph covers one T cell receptor (beta chain) sequence. The antigen is undetermined. Following RNA extraction, reverse transcription yielded cDNA that acted as the sequencing template. The table came from immunoSEQ multiplex PCR; TCRdb's copy has only in-frame clones and leaves some out. The sample yields 150,000 to 200,000 clones, approximately 50% seen once. Germline lookup yields CDR1 PRHDT and CDR2 FYEKMQ (reference sequence). The CDR3 runs to 15 residues. J gave up 3 bases and V 8 bases, and 6 bases lay outside the gene matches. This record belongs to a study of CD8+ T cells in alopecia areata. Overall study context: Twice daily, treated patients received 5 to 10 mg of oral tofacitinib.

Noted treatment: oral pan-JAK inhibitor, 5-10 mg twice daily. Findings and caveats of the study: Lesional scalp displayed greater clonality than normal scalp, most notably in alopecia totalis/universalis. In scalp, tofacitinib significantly decreased clonality and expanded CD8+ clones among the top 100.

V and J are TRBV13 and TRBJ1-6; TRBD1 aligns across 8 bases. The specimen was CD8+ T cells sorted from blood, collected at approximately week 51, from a patient treated with tofacitinib. The sequence was collected from a human donor with alopecia areata. CDR3 region: CASGTGDDYNSPLHF. The CDR3 DNA is TGTGCCAGCGGGACAGGAGACGACTATAATTCACCCCTCCACTTT.